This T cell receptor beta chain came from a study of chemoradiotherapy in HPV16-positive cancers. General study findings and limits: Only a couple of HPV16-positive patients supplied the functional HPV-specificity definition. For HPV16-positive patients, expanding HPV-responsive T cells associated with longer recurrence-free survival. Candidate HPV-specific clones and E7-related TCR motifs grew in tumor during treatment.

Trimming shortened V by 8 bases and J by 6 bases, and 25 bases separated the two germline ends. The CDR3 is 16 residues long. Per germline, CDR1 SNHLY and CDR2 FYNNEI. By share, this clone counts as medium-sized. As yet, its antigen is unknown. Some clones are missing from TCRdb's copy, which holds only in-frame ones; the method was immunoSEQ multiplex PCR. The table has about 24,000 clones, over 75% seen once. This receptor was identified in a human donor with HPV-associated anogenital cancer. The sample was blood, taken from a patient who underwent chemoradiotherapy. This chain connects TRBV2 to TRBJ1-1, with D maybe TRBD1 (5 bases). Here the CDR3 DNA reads TGTGCCAGCGCTAGAGGACACGTGGGCCAGACGGCTGAAGCTTTCTTT. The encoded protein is CASARGHVGQTAEAFF.